The source of this TCR beta chain is a study of cytotoxic CD8 clonotypes in ibrutinib-treated CLL. Study-wide findings and caveats: At ibrutinib response, clonality increased, and at progression it declined back toward baseline. Baseline clonality was higher than in age-matched healthy donors and moved in step with circulating CD8+ T-cell counts.

TCR beta libraries used around 2.2 micrograms of DNA from cryopreserved PBMCs. Target depth was 1 in 200,000 to 1 in 1 million T cells, about 10x per clonotype. Generated by immunoSEQ multiplex PCR, the TCRdb table keeps only in-frame clones and is missing some. The table has under 75,000 clones, more than 70% seen once. Per germline, CDR1 MNHNS and CDR2 SASEGT. V shed 5 bases and J shed 6 bases, with 16 bases lying between them. The CDR3 totals 15 residues. The table lists this clone with a count of one. Its specificity is unknown. This chain connects TRBV6-1 to TRBJ2-2, with a weak D call TRBD2 (5 bases). The sequence was obtained from a human donor with chronic lymphocytic leukemia. The sample was PBMCs, taken after 12 months of ibrutinib treatment. CDR3 protein: CASSTKTSHAGELFF. CDR3 coding DNA: TGTGCCAGCAGTACCAAAACTAGTCACGCCGGGGAGCTGTTTTTT.